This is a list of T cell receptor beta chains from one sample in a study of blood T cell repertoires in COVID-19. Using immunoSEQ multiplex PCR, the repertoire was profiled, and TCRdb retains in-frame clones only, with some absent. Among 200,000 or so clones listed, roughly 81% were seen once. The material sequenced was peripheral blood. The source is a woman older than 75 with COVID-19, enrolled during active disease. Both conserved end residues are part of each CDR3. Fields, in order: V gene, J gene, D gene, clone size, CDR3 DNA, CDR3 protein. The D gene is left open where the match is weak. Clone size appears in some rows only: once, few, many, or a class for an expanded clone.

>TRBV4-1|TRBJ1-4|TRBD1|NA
TGCGCCAGCAGCCGCGGGACAGTTGCAACTAATGAAAAACTGTTTTTT
CASSRGTVATNEKLFF
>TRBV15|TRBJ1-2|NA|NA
TGTGCCACCAGCAGAGATGCGGCGGCAGTCTATGGCTACACCTTC
CATSRDAAAVYGYTF
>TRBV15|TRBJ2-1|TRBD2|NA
TGTGCCACCAGCAGACCCGGGACTAGCGGGGGGTCCTACAATGAGCAGTTCTTC
CATSRPGTSGGSYNEQFF
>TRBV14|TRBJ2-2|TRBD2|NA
TGTGCCAGCAGAAATAGCGGGTCGAACACCGGGGAGCTGTTTTTT
CASRNSGSNTGELFF
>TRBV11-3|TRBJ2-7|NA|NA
TGTGCCAGCAGCTCCCTTCTAACTAGTAGTGAAACCTACGAGCAGTACTTC
CASSSLLTSSETYEQYF
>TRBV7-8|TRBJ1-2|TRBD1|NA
TGTGCCAGCAGCTTAGGGACAGGGGTTGGCTATGGCTACACCTTC
CASSLGTGVGYGYTF
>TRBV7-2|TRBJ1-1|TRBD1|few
TGTGCCAGCAGCCCGGACAGGGGAGGGACTGAAGCTTTCTTT
CASSPDRGGTEAFF
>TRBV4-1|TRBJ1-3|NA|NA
TGCGCCAGCAGCCAAGCCCCCTTTAGCGGTAGTGGAAACACCATATATTTT
CASSQAPFSGSGNTIYF
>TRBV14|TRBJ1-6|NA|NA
TGTGCCAGCAGCCAAGACTTAGAATCACCCCTCCACTTT
CASSQDLESPLHF
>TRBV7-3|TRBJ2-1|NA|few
TGTGCCAGCAGCTTATCCCCTAGCGTATACGATGAGCAGTTCTTC
CASSLSPSVYDEQFF
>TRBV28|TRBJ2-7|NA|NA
TGTGCCAGCAGTTTCCAGGGGAGAACCTACGAGCAGTACTTC
CASSFQGRTYEQYF
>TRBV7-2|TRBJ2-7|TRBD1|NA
TGTGCCAGCAGCTTAGAGACAGGGGTATCCTACGAGCAGTACTTC
CASSLETGVSYEQYF
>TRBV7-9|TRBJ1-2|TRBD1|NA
TGTGCCAGCAGCCATGGGACAGTATCCGACTATGGCTACACCTTC
CASSHGTVSDYGYTF
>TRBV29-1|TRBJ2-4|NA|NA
TGCAGCGTTGAAGATTGGCAGGTTCTAGGGGCTGGGGTTAAAAACATTCAGTACTTC
CSVEDWQVLGAGVKNIQYF
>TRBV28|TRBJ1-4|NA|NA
TGTGCCAGCAGTTTAGGGCCCAGAGGGGAAAAACTGTTTTTT
CASSLGPRGEKLFF
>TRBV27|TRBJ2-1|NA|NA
TGTGCCAGCAGCCTTATGTTGGGGGCGCAATACAATGAGCAGTTCTTC
CASSLMLGAQYNEQFF
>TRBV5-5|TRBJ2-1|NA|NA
TGTGCCAGTAACATGGGGCGGCGGGGTGAGCAGTTCTTC
CASNMGRRGEQFF
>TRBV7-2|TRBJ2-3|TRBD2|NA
TGTGCCAGCAGCGCCTCTGGACTAGCGGGGGACGGGGGCACAGATACGCAGTATTTT
CASSASGLAGDGGTDTQYF
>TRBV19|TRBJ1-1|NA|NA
TGTGCCAGTAGTATCTTGAGGAACACTGAAGCTTTCTTT
CASSILRNTEAFF
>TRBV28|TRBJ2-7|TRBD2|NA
TGTGCCAGCAGGGTGGGAGGGCCAAGGTACGAGCAGTACTTC
CASRVGGPRYEQYF
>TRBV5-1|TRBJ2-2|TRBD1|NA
TGCGCCAGCAGTTTACAGGGGCACACCGGGGAGCTGTTTTTT
CASSLQGHTGELFF
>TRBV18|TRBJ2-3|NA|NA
TGTGCCAGCTCACCAAGGGCAGGGGACACAGATACGCAGTATTTT
CASSPRAGDTDTQYF
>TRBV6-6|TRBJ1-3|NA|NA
TGTGCCAGCAGGCAGGGACTGGCTGGAAACACCATATATTTT
CASRQGLAGNTIYF
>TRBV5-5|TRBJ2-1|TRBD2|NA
TGTGCCAGCAGCTTCCTTACGCTACTTCTTGGGGGGGGTTGGTTCTTC
CASSFLTLLLGGGWFF
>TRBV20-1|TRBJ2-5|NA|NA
TGCAGTGCTAGTTCTCAGGCCCAAGAGACCCAGTACTTC
CSASSQAQETQYF
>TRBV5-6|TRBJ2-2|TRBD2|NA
TGTGCCAGCAGCTTTCGGGGGGGCCGTAGCGGGGAGCTGTTTTTT
CASSFRGGRSGELFF
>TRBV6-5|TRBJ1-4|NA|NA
TGTGCCACCGGGACAACTATTAATGAAAAACTGTTTTTT
CATGTTINEKLFF
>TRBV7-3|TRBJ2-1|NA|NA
TGTGCCAGCAGCCAGGACTCGCTCGGCAATGAGCAGTTCTTC
CASSQDSLGNEQFF
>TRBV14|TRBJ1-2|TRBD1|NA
TGTGCCAGCAGCCAAGTAAGGGGGCTGTACGATGGCTACACCTTC
CASSQVRGLYDGYTF
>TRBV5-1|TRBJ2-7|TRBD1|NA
TGCGCCAGCAGCCCGGGACAGGGAAGCGGTTTCGAGCAGTACTTC
CASSPGQGSGFEQYF
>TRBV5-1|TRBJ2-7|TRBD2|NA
TGCGCCAGCAGACTCCGTGGGGGACTAGCGGGACTCGAGCAGTACTTC
CASRLRGGLAGLEQYF
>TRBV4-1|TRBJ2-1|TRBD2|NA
TGCGCCAGCAGCCAAGATTCCCGGGAGGGTGGTGAGCAGTTCTTC
CASSQDSREGGEQFF
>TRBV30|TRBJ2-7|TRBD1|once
TGTGCCTGGAGTACCCCAGACAGGGGGCTTAGGTACGAGCAGTACTTC
CAWSTPDRGLRYEQYF
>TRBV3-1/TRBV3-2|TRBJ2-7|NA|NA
TGTGCCAGCAGCTCTGGTATGTCTAGCGCTTACTACGAGCAGTACTTC
CASSSGMSSAYYEQYF
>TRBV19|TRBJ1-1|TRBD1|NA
TGTGCCAGTAGTATCCACGGACAGGGGCCCGGTTACGGTGAAGCTTTCTTT
CASSIHGQGPGYGEAFF
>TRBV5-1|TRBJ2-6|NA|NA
TGCGCCAGCAGCTTTCAGGGATCTGGGGCCAACGTCCTGACTTTC
CASSFQGSGANVLTF
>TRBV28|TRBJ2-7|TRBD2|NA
TGTGCCAGCAGAGAGAGCGGGAGGCCCCTGGAGCAGTACTTC
CASRESGRPLEQYF
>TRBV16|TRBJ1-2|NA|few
TGTGCCAGCAGCCAATCGAGGGCTACCCGTGGCTACACCTTC
CASSQSRATRGYTF
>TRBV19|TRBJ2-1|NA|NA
TGTGCCAGTAGACCCGTACAGAACCATGAGCAGTTCTTC
CASRPVQNHEQFF
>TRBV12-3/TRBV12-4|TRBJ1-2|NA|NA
TGTGCCAGCAGTTCTGACTCCTACTATGGCTACACCTTC
CASSSDSYYGYTF
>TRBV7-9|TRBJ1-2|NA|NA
TGTGCCAGCAGCTTAGGGGGCAGGGACTATGGCTACACCTTC
CASSLGGRDYGYTF
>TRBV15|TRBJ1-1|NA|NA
TGTGCCACCAGCAGAGTCCAGGGTCGAACTGAAGCTTTCTTT
CATSRVQGRTEAFF
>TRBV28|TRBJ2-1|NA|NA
TGTGCCAGCAGTTTTCCCTCAGGGGCGCACAAGGCCAATGAGCAGTTCTTC
CASSFPSGAHKANEQFF
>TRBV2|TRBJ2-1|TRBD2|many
TGTGCCAGCAGGTTGGGACTAGCGGGCTACAATGAGCAGTTCTTC
CASRLGLAGYNEQFF
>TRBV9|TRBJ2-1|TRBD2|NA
TGTGCCAGCAGCCTGACTAGCGGGGGGGCCTTGACTGAGCAGTTCTTC
CASSLTSGGALTEQFF
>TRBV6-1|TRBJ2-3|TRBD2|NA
TGTGCCAGCAGTGAAGAAGCGGGGGGGTCGCGGGATACGCAGTATTTT
CASSEEAGGSRDTQYF
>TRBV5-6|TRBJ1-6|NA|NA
TGTGCCAGCAGCTTGGCTATCAGGGGTTATAATTCACCCCTCCACTTT
CASSLAIRGYNSPLHF
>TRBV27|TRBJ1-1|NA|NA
TGTGCCAGCAGTTTATCCTGGGGCAACACTGAAGCTTTCTTT
CASSLSWGNTEAFF